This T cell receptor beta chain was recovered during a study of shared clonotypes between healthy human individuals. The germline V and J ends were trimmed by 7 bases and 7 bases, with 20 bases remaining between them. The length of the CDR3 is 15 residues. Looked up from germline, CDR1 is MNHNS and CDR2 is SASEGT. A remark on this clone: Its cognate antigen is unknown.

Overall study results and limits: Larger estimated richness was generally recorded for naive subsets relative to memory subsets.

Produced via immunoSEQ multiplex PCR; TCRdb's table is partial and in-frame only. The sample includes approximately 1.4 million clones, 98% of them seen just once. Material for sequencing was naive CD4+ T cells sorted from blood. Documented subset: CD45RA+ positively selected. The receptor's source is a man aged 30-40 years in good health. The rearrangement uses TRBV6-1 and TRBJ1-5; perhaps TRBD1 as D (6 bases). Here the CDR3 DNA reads TGTGCCAGCAATCTTCGTCAAGGGGGTGGACAGCCCCAGCATTTT. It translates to CASNLRQGGGQPQHF.